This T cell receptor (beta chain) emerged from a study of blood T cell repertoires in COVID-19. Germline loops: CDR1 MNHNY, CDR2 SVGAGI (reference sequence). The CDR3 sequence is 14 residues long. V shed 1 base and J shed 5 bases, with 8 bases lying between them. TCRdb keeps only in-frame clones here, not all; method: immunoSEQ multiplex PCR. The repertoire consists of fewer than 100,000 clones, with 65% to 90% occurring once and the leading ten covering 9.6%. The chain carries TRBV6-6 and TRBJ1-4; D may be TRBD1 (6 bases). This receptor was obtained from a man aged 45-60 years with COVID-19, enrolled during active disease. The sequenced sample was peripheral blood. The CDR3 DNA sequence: TGTGCCAGCAGTTACTGGCAGGGGAATGAAAAACTGTTTTTT. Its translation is CASSYWQGNEKLFF.